This T cell receptor beta chain was captured by sequencing in a study of vaccination and CD4 T cells after COVID-19. About the study: After nasal swab PCR-confirmed SARS-CoV-2, eight or nine convalescents had mild disease and one severe.

Time point indicated: late sampling 161 to 241 days after vaccination in a few convalescent patients. Treatment here: approximately nine-day PBMC culture with coronavirus spike peptide pools or control peptides (ViraFEST assay). Cultured CD4+ T cell DNA was sequenced using the Oncomine TCR Beta short-read assay. TCRdb analysed the PCR reads with MiXCR anew, one entry per CDR3 protein. The table has tens of thousands of distinct CDR3 sequences, roughly 27% seen once; the top ten hold about 7%. This CDR3 has 13 amino acids. V was clipped by 7 bases and J by 5 bases; unmatched bases: 7. The germline V gene has CDR1 MNHNS and CDR2 SASEGT. Only a few counts were recorded for this clonotype. Its target is unknown.

The source material was CD4+ T cells from blood, cultured in vitro, sampled about 7 months after SARS-CoV-2 vaccination. The TCR sequence derives from a human donor who had recovered from COVID-19. The chain is built from TRBV6-1 and TRBJ2-5; 7 bases match TRBD1. CDR3 coding DNA: TGTGCCAGCACCGCGACAGGGCGGGAGACCCAGTACTTC. As protein: CASTATGRETQYF.